Listed below are T cell receptor beta chains from one sample, sequenced in a study of cytomegalovirus exposure and HLA in healthy donors. Assay used: immunoSEQ multiplex PCR; TCRdb lists only in-frame clones, some missing. The sample carries under 200,000 clones, 68% recorded once. The sequenced material came from PBMCs. The source is a man aged 50 to 60 in good health and CMV-seronegative. Each CDR3 is given with its conserved first and last residue. Each record gives: clone size, J gene, D gene, V gene, CDR3 protein, CDR3 DNA. A D gene is named only where the DNA matches it firmly. Not every row has a clone size; where given, it reads once, few, many or a size class.

size: NA
J: TRBJ1-1
D: NA
V: TRBV10-1
CDR3: CASSESKAAEAFF
DNA: TGCGCCAGCAGTGAGTCGAAGGCGGCTGAAGCTTTCTTT

size: NA
J: TRBJ2-7
D: NA
V: TRBV2
CDR3: CASRSAYEQYF
DNA: TGTGCCAGCAGGTCAGCGTACGAGCAGTACTTC

size: NA
J: TRBJ1-2
D: TRBD1
V: TRBV10-3
CDR3: CAISERTGEDYGYTF
DNA: TGTGCCATCAGTGAGAGAACAGGGGAAGACTATGGCTACACCTTC

size: NA
J: TRBJ1-1
D: NA
V: TRBV7-9
CDR3: CASSLWRGGYTEAFF
DNA: TGTGCCAGCAGCTTATGGAGGGGCGGTTACACTGAAGCTTTCTTT

size: NA
J: TRBJ1-3
D: NA
V: TRBV7-3
CDR3: CASSLTGGAIYF
DNA: TGTGCCAGCAGCTTAACGGGAGGGGCCATATATTTT

size: few
J: TRBJ1-2
D: TRBD1
V: TRBV25-1
CDR3: CASSEFGQGARGYTF
DNA: TGTGCCAGCAGTGAATTTGGACAGGGGGCGCGAGGCTACACCTTC

size: NA
J: TRBJ1-2
D: NA
V: TRBV9
CDR3: CASSVGPLGGYGYTF
DNA: TGTGCCAGCAGCGTAGGGCCCCTGGGGGGCTATGGCTACACCTTC

size: once
J: TRBJ2-3
D: TRBD2
V: TRBV9
CDR3: CASSVVGRLAGGDTQYF
DNA: TGTGCCAGCAGCGTAGTCGGTAGGCTAGCGGGGGGGGATACGCAGTATTTT

size: NA
J: TRBJ2-7
D: TRBD2
V: TRBV11-2
CDR3: CASSPREGAYEQYF
DNA: TGTGCCAGCAGCCCAAGGGAGGGCGCCTACGAGCAGTACTTC

size: NA
J: TRBJ1-6
D: NA
V: TRBV19
CDR3: CASSFNNSPLHF
DNA: TGTGCCAGTAGTTTCAATAATTCACCCCTCCACTTT

size: NA
J: TRBJ2-1
D: TRBD1
V: TRBV7-2
CDR3: CASSPRLGQEYNEQFF
DNA: TGTGCCAGCAGCCCTCGCCTGGGACAGGAATACAATGAGCAGTTCTTC

size: few
J: TRBJ1-1
D: TRBD1
V: TRBV6-6
CDR3: CASSPQGLGTEAFF
DNA: TGTGCCAGCAGCCCACAGGGGCTGGGCACTGAAGCTTTCTTT

size: NA
J: TRBJ1-1
D: TRBD1
V: TRBV27
CDR3: CASNPGQGWGRTEAFF
DNA: TGTGCCAGCAATCCCGGACAGGGGTGGGGTCGGACTGAAGCTTTCTTT

size: NA
J: TRBJ2-7
D: NA
V: TRBV5-1
CDR3: CASSFASDIPSYEQYF
DNA: TGCGCCAGCAGCTTTGCTAGCGACATCCCCTCCTACGAGCAGTACTTC

size: NA
J: TRBJ2-2
D: TRBD2
V: TRBV7-6
CDR3: CASAPRGRAGELFF
DNA: TGTGCCAGCGCTCCCCGGGGGAGGGCCGGGGAGCTGTTTTTT

size: NA
J: TRBJ2-7
D: TRBD2
V: TRBV19
CDR3: CASSTPGLSYEQYF
DNA: TGTGCCAGTAGTACGCCGGGACTATCCTACGAGCAGTACTTC

size: NA
J: TRBJ1-3
D: NA
V: TRBV11-1
CDR3: CASSTPGLISGNTIYF
DNA: TGTGCCAGCAGCACACCGGGACTCATCTCTGGAAACACCATATATTTT

size: few
J: TRBJ1-3
D: NA
V: TRBV6-1
CDR3: CASSESTGYTIYF
DNA: TGTGCCAGCAGTGAGTCTACGGGATACACCATATATTTT

size: NA
J: TRBJ2-7
D: TRBD2
V: TRBV27
CDR3: CASSPVAGGNYEQYF
DNA: TGTGCCAGCAGTCCCGTGGCGGGAGGGAACTACGAGCAGTACTTC

size: NA
J: TRBJ1-5
D: NA
V: TRBV27
CDR3: CASSLRGRHEPQHF
DNA: TGTGCCAGCAGTTTAAGAGGGCGTCACGAGCCCCAGCATTTT

size: few
J: TRBJ2-7
D: TRBD1
V: TRBV7-7
CDR3: CASSPGQSYEQYF
DNA: TGTGCTAGCAGCCCGGGACAGTCCTACGAGCAGTACTTC

size: NA
J: TRBJ2-7
D: NA
V: TRBV28
CDR3: CASRPPDRSYEQYF
DNA: TGTGCCAGCAGACCCCCCGACAGATCCTACGAGCAGTACTTC

size: many
J: TRBJ2-7
D: NA
V: TRBV7-9
CDR3: CASSLGARVEQYF
DNA: TGTGCCAGCAGCTTAGGGGCCAGGGTCGAGCAGTACTTC

size: NA
J: TRBJ1-5
D: TRBD1
V: TRBV11-2
CDR3: CASSLGDRPNQPQHF
DNA: TGTGCCAGCAGCTTAGGGGACAGGCCGAATCAGCCCCAGCATTTT

size: few
J: TRBJ2-6
D: TRBD2
V: TRBV2
CDR3: CASSEIGGGGAIFGANVLTF
DNA: TGTGCCAGCAGTGAAATAGGAGGCGGGGGGGCGATCTTTGGGGCCAACGTCCTGACTTTC

size: once
J: TRBJ2-5
D: NA
V: TRBV2
CDR3: CASSPDSNQQYF
DNA: TGTGCCAGCAGTCCCGACAGTAATCAGCAGTACTTC

size: NA
J: TRBJ1-3
D: NA
V: TRBV5-6
CDR3: CASSPGSGNTIYF
DNA: TGTGCCAGCAGCCCAGGGTCTGGAAACACCATATATTTT

size: NA
J: TRBJ2-2
D: TRBD1
V: TRBV9
CDR3: CASSAGQGGTGELFF
DNA: TGTGCCAGCAGCGCGGGACAGGGGGGCACCGGGGAGCTGTTTTTT

size: NA
J: TRBJ2-2
D: NA
V: TRBV6-1
CDR3: CASSEAVGGPSTGELFF
DNA: TGTGCCAGCAGTGAAGCAGTCGGGGGGCCATCTACCGGGGAGCTGTTTTTT

size: once
J: TRBJ1-6
D: NA
V: TRBV7-8
CDR3: CASSLMSQGGFNSYNSPLHF
DNA: TGTGCCAGCAGCTTAATGTCACAGGGTGGTTTTAACTCCTATAATTCACCCCTCCACTTT

size: NA
J: TRBJ2-5
D: NA
V: TRBV5-5
CDR3: CASSPTGFQETQYF
DNA: TGTGCCAGCAGCCCTACAGGGTTCCAAGAGACCCAGTACTTC

size: NA
J: TRBJ2-3
D: TRBD1
V: TRBV4-2
CDR3: CASRNTDRSSTDTQYF
DNA: TGTGCCAGCCGCAATACGGACAGGTCAAGCACAGATACGCAGTATTTT

size: many
J: TRBJ2-5
D: TRBD2
V: TRBV6-5
CDR3: CASSYTGTSGGETQYF
DNA: TGTGCCAGCAGTTACACAGGGACTAGCGGGGGGGAGACCCAGTACTTC

size: NA
J: TRBJ2-2
D: TRBD1
V: TRBV2
CDR3: CASSGQGANTGELFF
DNA: TGTGCCAGCAGTGGACAGGGGGCGAACACCGGGGAGCTGTTTTTT

size: NA
J: TRBJ2-2
D: TRBD1
V: TRBV27
CDR3: CASSLWARGFGELFF
DNA: TGTGCCAGCAGTTTATGGGCCAGGGGGTTCGGGGAGCTGTTTTTT

size: once
J: TRBJ2-7
D: TRBD1
V: TRBV7-6
CDR3: CASSLGQGGYEQYF
DNA: TGTGCCAGCAGCTTAGGACAGGGTGGGTACGAGCAGTACTTC

size: NA
J: TRBJ2-7
D: TRBD1
V: TRBV29-1
CDR3: CSVTGGTTYEQYF
DNA: TGCAGCGTTACAGGGGGCACAACCTACGAGCAGTACTTC

size: NA
J: TRBJ2-2
D: NA
V: TRBV19
CDR3: CASRRQNLNTGELFF
DNA: TGTGCCAGTCGTCGACAGAACCTGAACACCGGGGAGCTGTTTTTT

size: NA
J: TRBJ2-2
D: TRBD1
V: TRBV15
CDR3: CATRGTGVNTGELFF
DNA: TGTGCCACCAGGGGGACAGGGGTCAACACCGGGGAGCTGTTTTTT

size: few
J: TRBJ1-2
D: NA
V: TRBV6-1
CDR3: CASSENRAGYTF
DNA: TGTGCCAGCAGTGAGAACAGGGCTGGCTACACCTTC

size: NA
J: TRBJ2-6
D: TRBD1
V: TRBV27
CDR3: CASSLSSGQGSGANVLTF
DNA: TGTGCCAGCAGTTTATCGAGTGGACAGGGATCTGGGGCCAACGTCCTGACTTTC

size: NA
J: TRBJ1-2
D: NA
V: TRBV7-9
CDR3: CASSPGQGYYGYTF
DNA: TGTGCCAGCAGCCCGGGACAAGGATACTATGGCTACACCTTC

size: NA
J: TRBJ2-5
D: NA
V: TRBV7-2
CDR3: CASSLNSQETQYF
DNA: TGTGCCAGCAGCTTAAACTCCCAAGAGACCCAGTACTTC

size: NA
J: TRBJ1-4
D: TRBD1
V: TRBV6-5
CDR3: CASSRGHGEKLFF
DNA: TGTGCCAGCAGCAGGGGGCACGGTGAAAAACTGTTTTTT

size: NA
J: TRBJ2-5
D: TRBD2
V: TRBV7-3
CDR3: CASSLSLAGVETQYF
DNA: TGTGCCAGCAGCTTAAGTCTAGCGGGGGTGGAGACCCAGTACTTC

size: NA
J: TRBJ1-1
D: NA
V: TRBV7-9
CDR3: CASSPPSGGDTEAFF
DNA: TGTGCCAGCAGCCCACCTTCCGGGGGGGACACTGAAGCTTTCTTT

size: NA
J: TRBJ1-2
D: NA
V: TRBV2
CDR3: CASSPGYGGGYTF
DNA: TGTGCCAGCAGCCCGGGATACGGCGGTGGCTACACCTTC

size: once
J: TRBJ2-5
D: TRBD1
V: TRBV29-1
CDR3: CSGGGTGAGETQYF
DNA: TGCAGCGGTGGGGGGACAGGGGCGGGGGAGACCCAGTACTTC

size: NA
J: TRBJ2-5
D: TRBD2
V: TRBV5-1
CDR3: CASSLVGGGQETQYF
DNA: TGCGCCAGCAGCTTGGTCGGCGGGGGGCAAGAGACCCAGTACTTC

size: NA
J: TRBJ1-2
D: NA
V: TRBV7-9
CDR3: CASSLEGVSGGYTF
DNA: TGTGCCAGCAGCTTAGAGGGGGTTTCGGGAGGCTACACCTTC

size: NA
J: TRBJ1-2
D: TRBD1
V: TRBV7-2
CDR3: CASSLGSGTVYGYTF
DNA: TGTGCCAGCAGCTTAGGTTCCGGGACAGTCTATGGCTACACCTTC